The clone carrying this T cell receptor beta chain came up a few times. CDR1 is LGHNA and CDR2 is YNFKEQ in the germline V gene. This CDR3 spans 15 amino acids. V was pared by 6 bases and J by 2 bases, with 9 bases of the junction left unmatched. 5'RACE, which relied on constant-segment primers, yielded TCR alpha and TCR beta cDNA libraries carrying sample barcodes and UMIs. One entry per CDR3 protein results from TCRdb running MiXCR on the 5' RACE reads. Of roughly 600,000 distinct CDR3 sequences listed, about a sixth are singletons. The entry originates in a study of T-cell memory formation after mild COVID-19.

Sequencing used PBMCs or a T cell subset sorted from them (not recorded which). The receptor was derived from an adult woman who had mild COVID-19 (a few samples of this study predate the infection). Cell type and time point are not known. The chain combines TRBV4-2 with TRBJ2-7; 8 positions match TRBD2. CDR3 coding DNA: TGTGCCAGCAGTCCTAAGACGGGACTAGCCTACGAGCAGTACTTC. Translating it yields CASSPKTGLAYEQYF.